This T cell receptor (beta chain) was recovered during a study of breast tumors, draining lymph nodes, adjacent tissues. This clonotype has a handful of counts. Its target is not known. Whole-study findings and limits: Findings are consistent with lymph node origin and intratumoral expansion of most tumor T cells. Tumor T cell lymph node origin was a supported hypothesis, not proven.

The CDR3 is made up of 14 amino acids. V was trimmed by 5 bases and J by 9 bases, leaving 17 bases between them. Germline CDR1 reads MNHEY; CDR2 reads SVGAGI. The lymph nodes were axillary draining lymph nodes from breast cancer patients. TCRdb fed the multiplex PCR reads into MiXCR, producing one record per CDR3 protein. The repertoire includes about 230,000 distinct CDR3 sequences, about a third of them detected once, and roughly 1.3% sits in the top ten. The chain joins TRBV6-5 to TRBJ2-1; D call uncertain. The sequence was obtained from a female donor with breast cancer. Some clones in this sample may be carry-over from other donors' samples. Sequencing used axillary lymph node tissue. Here the CDR3 reads CASSHPSAGAEQFF. The DNA of the CDR3 is TGTGCCAGCAGTCATCCCTCCGCCGGAGCTGAGCAGTTCTTC.